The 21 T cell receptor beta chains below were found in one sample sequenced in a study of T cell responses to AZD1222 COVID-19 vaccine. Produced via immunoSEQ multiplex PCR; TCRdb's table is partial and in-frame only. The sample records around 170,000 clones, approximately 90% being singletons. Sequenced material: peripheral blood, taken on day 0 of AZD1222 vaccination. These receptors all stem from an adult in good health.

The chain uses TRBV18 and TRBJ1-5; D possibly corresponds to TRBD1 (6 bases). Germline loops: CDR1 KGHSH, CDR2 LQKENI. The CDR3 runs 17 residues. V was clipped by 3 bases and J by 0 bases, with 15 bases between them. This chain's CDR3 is CASSPNRVPNSNQPQHF. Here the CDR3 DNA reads TGTGCCAGCTCACCGAACAGGGTTCCAAATAGCAATCAGCCCCAGCATTTT. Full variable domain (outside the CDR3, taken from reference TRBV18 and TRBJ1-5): NAGVMQNPRHLVRRRGQEARLRCSPMKGHSHVYWYRQLPEEGLKFMVYLQKENIIDESGMPKERFSAEFPKEGPSILRIQQVVRGDSAAYFCASSPNRVPNSNQPQHFGDGTRLSIL.

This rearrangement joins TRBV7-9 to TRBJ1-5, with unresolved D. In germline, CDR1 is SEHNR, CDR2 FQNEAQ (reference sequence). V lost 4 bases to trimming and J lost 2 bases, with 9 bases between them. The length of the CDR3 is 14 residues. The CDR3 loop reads CASSSLVGNQPQHF. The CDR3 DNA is TGTGCCAGCAGCTCCCTGGTCGGCAATCAGCCCCAGCATTTT.

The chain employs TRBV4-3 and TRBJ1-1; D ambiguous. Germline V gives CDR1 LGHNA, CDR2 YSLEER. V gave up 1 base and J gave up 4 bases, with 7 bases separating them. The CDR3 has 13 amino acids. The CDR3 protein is CASSQVAGTEAFF. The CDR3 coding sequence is TGCGCCAGCAGCCAAGTAGCGGGCACTGAAGCTTTCTTT.

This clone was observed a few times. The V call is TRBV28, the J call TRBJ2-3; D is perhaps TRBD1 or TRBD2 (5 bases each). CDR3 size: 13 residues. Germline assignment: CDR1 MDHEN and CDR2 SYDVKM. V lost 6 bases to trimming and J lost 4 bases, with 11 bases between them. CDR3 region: CASSTQGPDTQYF. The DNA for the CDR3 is TGTGCCAGCAGCACGCAGGGACCAGATACGCAGTATTTT. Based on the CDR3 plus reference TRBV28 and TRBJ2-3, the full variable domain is DVKVTQSSRYLVKRTGEKVFLECVQDMDHENMFWYRQDPGLGLRLIYFSYDVKMKEKGDIPEGYSVSREKKERFSLILESASTNQTSMYLCASSTQGPDTQYFGPGTRLTVL.

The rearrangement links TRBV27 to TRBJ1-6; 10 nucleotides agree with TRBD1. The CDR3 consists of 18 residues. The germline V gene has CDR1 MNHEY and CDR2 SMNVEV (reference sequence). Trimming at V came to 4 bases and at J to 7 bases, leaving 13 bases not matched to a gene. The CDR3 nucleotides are TGTGCCAGCAGTTCAGCCCGGTGGACAGGGGGGCGAAATTCACCCCTCCACTTT. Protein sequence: CASSSARWTGGRNSPLHF.

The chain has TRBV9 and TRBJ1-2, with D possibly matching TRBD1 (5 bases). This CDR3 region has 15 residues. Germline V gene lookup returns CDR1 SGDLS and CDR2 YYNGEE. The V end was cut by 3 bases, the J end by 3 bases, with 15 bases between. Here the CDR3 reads CASSGGGGTDYGYTF. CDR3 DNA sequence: TGTGCCAGCAGCGGTGGGGGTGGAACGGACTATGGCTACACCTTC.

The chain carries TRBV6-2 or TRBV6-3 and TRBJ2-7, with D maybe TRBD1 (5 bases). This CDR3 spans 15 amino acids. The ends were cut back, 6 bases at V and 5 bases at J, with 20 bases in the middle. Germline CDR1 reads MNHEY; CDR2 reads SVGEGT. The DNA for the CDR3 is TGTGCCAGCAGCCGCTTAGTCCCAGGGAAGAACGAGCAGTACTTC. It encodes CASSRLVPGKNEQYF.

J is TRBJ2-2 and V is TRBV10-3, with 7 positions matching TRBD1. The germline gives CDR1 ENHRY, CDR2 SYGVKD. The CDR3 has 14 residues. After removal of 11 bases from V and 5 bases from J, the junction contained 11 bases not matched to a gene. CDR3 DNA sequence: TGTGCCTCCGAAGACAGGGATGGGACCGGGGAGCTGTTTTTT. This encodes CASEDRDGTGELFF.

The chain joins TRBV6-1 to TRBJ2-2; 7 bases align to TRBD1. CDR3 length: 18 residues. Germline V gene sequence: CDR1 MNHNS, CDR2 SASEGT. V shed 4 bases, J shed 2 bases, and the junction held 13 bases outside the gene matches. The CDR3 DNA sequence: TGTGCCAGCAGTGCCGGGTCCCCCGACAGGGCTAACACCGGGGAGCTGTTTTTT. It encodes CASSAGSPDRANTGELFF.

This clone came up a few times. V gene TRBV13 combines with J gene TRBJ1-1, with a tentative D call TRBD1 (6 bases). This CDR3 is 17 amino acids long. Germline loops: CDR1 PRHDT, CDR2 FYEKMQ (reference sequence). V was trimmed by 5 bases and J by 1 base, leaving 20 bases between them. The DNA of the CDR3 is TGTGCCAGCAGCCCCTGGGACAATTTGACCCCGAACACTGAAGCTTTCTTT. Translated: CASSPWDNLTPNTEAFF.

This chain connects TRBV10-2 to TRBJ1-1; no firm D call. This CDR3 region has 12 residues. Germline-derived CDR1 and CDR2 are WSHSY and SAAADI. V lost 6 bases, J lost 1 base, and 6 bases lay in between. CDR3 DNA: TGCGCCAGCAGGGCAGCGAACACTGAAGCTTTCTTT. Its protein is CASRAANTEAFF.

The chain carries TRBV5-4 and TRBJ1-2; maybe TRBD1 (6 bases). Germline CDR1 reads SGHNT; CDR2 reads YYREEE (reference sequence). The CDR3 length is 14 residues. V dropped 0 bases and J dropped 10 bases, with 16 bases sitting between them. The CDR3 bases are TGTGCCAGCAGCTTGGTGGGACAAGGGTTGGTCTACACCTTC. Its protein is CASSLVGQGLVYTF.

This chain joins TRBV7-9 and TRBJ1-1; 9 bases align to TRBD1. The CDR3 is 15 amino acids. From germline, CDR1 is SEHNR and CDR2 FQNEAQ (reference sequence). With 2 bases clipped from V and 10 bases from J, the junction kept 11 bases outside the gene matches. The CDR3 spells CASSLLTGGLVGAFF. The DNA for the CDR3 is TGTGCCAGCAGCTTATTGACAGGGGGACTTGTGGGAGCTTTCTTT.

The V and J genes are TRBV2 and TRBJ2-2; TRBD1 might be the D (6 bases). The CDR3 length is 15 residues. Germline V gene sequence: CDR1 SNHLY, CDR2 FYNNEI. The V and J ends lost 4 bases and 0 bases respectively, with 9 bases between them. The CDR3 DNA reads TGTGCCAGCAGTGTGGGGACAACGAACACCGGGGAGCTGTTTTTT. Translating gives CASSVGTTNTGELFF.

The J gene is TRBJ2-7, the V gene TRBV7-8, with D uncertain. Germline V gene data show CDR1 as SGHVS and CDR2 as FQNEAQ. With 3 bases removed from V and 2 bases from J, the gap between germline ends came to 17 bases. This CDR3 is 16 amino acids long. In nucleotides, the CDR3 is TGTGCCAGCAGCTTTATAAGCTCCCGCGGCACCTACGAGCAGTACTTC. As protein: CASSFISSRGTYEQYF.

In DNA form, the CDR3 reads TGTGCTAGTGGTTTAAGGGGGGGCACTGAAGCTTTCTTT. Translation: CASGLRGGTEAFF. V gene TRBV12-5 combines with J gene TRBJ1-1; perhaps TRBD1 as D (6 bases). This CDR3 has 13 amino acids. Per the germline V gene, CDR1 is LGHNT and CDR2 is FRNRAP. V was clipped by 3 bases and J by 4 bases, with 9 bases between them.

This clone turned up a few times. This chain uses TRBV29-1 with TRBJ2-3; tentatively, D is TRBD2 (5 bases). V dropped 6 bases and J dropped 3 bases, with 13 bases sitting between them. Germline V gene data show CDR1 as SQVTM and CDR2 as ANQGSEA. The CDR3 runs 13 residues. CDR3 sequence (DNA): TGCAGCGTGACCCGGACGGGAACAGATACGCAGTATTTT. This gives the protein CSVTRTGTDTQYF.

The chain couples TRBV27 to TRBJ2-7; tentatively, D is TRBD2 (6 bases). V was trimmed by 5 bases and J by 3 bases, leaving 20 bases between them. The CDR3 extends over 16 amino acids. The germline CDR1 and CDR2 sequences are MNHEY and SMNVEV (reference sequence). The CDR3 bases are TGTGCCAGCAGTCCCACCCCCCGTGGAGGGAGCTACGAGCAGTACTTC. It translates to CASSPTPRGGSYEQYF.

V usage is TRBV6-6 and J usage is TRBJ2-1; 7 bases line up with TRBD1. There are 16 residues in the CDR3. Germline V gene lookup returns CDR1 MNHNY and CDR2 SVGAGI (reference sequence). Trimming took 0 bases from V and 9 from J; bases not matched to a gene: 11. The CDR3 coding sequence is TGTGCCAGCAGTTACTCGAAACGGGACAGTAGCCCTGAGCAGTTCTTC. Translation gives CASSYSKRDSSPEQFF.

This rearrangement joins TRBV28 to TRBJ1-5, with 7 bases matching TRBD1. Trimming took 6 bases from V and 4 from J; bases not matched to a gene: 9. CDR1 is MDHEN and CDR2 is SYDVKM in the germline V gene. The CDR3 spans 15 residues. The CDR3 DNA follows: TGTGCCAGCAGCATACAGGGGCCCCCTAATCAGCCCCAGCATTTT. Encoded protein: CASSIQGPPNQPQHF.

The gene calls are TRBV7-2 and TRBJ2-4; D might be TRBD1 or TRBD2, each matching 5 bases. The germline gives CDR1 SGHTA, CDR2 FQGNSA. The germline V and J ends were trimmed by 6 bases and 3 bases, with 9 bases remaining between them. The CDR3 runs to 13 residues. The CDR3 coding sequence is TGTGCCAGCAGTTGGGACGGCAAAAACATTCAGTACTTC. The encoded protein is CASSWDGKNIQYF.